This T cell receptor beta chain was recorded in a study of siplizumab effects on memory and regulatory T cells. Unmatched junction bases numbered 1, after V lost 3 bases and J lost 3 bases. The germline CDR1 and CDR2 sequences are LGHNA and YSLEER. The CDR3 spans 13 residues. With regard to this clone: Its antigen is as yet unknown.

Per sample, about 100,000 TCR templates were assayed. The data were produced by immunoSEQ multiplex PCR, yet TCRdb's version contains in-frame clones alone and is incomplete. The data contain about 56,000 clones, around 98% of them singletons. Study-wide points: Proliferating clones, CD4+ or CD8+, lacked an assignable naive or memory phenotype in roughly 75-95% of cases. Contribution to the alloresponse seemed major for naive T cells, which also seemed more diverse than memory cells. The alloreactive clones that mapped to unstimulated subsets made up only a minor fraction.

Source material: naive CD8+ T cells sorted from blood. The V and J genes are TRBV4-3 and TRBJ2-7, with 8 bases that match TRBD1. This receptor was obtained from a human donor in good health. The CDR3 protein is CASSQGQDYEQYF. The DNA of the CDR3 is TGCGCCAGCAGCCAGGGACAGGACTACGAGCAGTACTTC.